The next 4 T cell receptor beta chains were all read from a single sample in a study of B cell selection in AIRE deficiency. Using immunoSEQ multiplex PCR, the repertoire was profiled, and TCRdb retains in-frame clones only, with some absent. The profile covers roughly 14,000 clones, with about 93% appearing a single time and about 1% taken by the ten largest. Regulatory T cells were sorted as CD4+CD25hiCD127low/negative. Material: Tregs sorted from PBMCs. The receptors shown here come from a human donor with AIRE deficiency.

This chain uses TRBV6-5 with TRBJ2-1; 10 bases are shared with TRBD1. This CDR3 is built from 14 residues. Germline CDR1 reads MNHEY; CDR2 reads SVGAGI. V shed 6 bases and J 6 bases; nucleotides not matched to a gene: 5. The CDR3 nucleotides are TGTGCCAGCAGCCGGGACAGGGGTATCAATGAGCAGTTCTTC. Residues: CASSRDRGINEQFF.

This clone was observed a handful of times. V and J are TRBV5-1 and TRBJ1-1; no clear D gene. Trimming cost V 4 bases and J 2 bases, with 18 bases left between them. The CDR3 runs to 16 residues. Germline CDR1 is SGHRS and CDR2 is YFSETQ. The CDR3 nucleotides read TGCGCCAGCAGCCCTGGAAGCCCCCAAGGAAACACTGAAGCTTTCTTT. Protein product: CASSPGSPQGNTEAFF.

Here the CDR3 DNA reads TGCGCCATCGAGCGGGAGCCGGGGCAAGATACGCAGTATTTT. This codes for CAIEREPGQDTQYF. The chain uses TRBV5-1 and TRBJ2-3; TRBD2 matches at 8 bases. Germline CDR1 and CDR2: SGHRS and YFSETQ. V gave up 9 bases and J gave up 5 bases; unmatched junction bases: 11. This CDR3 region has 14 residues.

A few counts support this clone. The CDR3 here is CASSQDDQEFTDTQYF. Here the CDR3 DNA reads TGCGCCAGCAGCCAAGATGATCAGGAGTTCACAGATACGCAGTATTTT. The chain employs TRBV4-3 and TRBJ2-3; D remains unclear. V shed 0 bases and J shed 2 bases, with 12 bases lying between them. Germline loops: CDR1 LGHNA, CDR2 YSLEER. There are 16 residues in the CDR3.